The clone carrying this T cell receptor (beta chain) was detected a few times. The antigen remains undetermined. This sample was taken from a study of T cells in Graves' hyperthyroidism and ophthalmopathy. General observations from the study: Model output signaled ophthalmopathy a median 6.5 months ahead of onset.

Exclusion criteria comprised uncontrolled infection, other autoimmune disease, pregnancy or lactation. Diagnoses were made from clinical symptoms, serum measures (thyroxine and TRAb), thyroid ultrasound and orbital computed tomography. PBMCs were obtained from 10 ml fresh peripheral blood. TCR beta CDR3 sequences were amplified from RNA transcripts. TCR CDR3 underwent first-round RT-PCR with the HTBI primer set. Via MiXCR, TCRdb re-called the multiplex PCR reads, giving one row per CDR3 protein. The data show around 290,000 distinct CDR3 sequences, about an eighth seen once. The CDR3 covers 15 residues. CDR1 is LNHDA, CDR2 SQIVND, per germline (reference sequence). V lost 9 bases to trimming and J lost 5 bases; unmatched junction nucleotides: 7.

This chain joins TRBV19 and TRBJ2-1; the match to TRBD2 covers 13 bases. The sample comprised blood. The source is a woman in her 40s with Graves' hyperthyroidism. CDR3 protein: CASGQGTSGDNEQFF. CDR3 nucleotides: TGTGCCAGCGGGCAGGGGACTAGCGGGGACAATGAGCAGTTCTTC. Complete variable domain (other parts from reference TRBV19 and TRBJ2-1): DGGITQSPKYLFRKEGQNVTLSCEQNLNHDAMYWYRQDPGQGLRLIYYSQIVNDFQKGDIAEGYSVSREKKESFPLTVTSAQKNPTAFYLCASGQGTSGDNEQFFGPGTRLTVL.